Sequencing of this TCR beta chain was carried out in a study of T-cell reconstitution after alpha-beta-depleted transplantation in children (dated by TCRdb to between 2015 and 2016). Broadly, across the study: T-cell immune reconstitution after TCRalphabeta/CD19-depleted allogeneic hematopoietic cell transplantation in children was quantitatively tracked in the study by means of TCR repertoire profiling.

Broader findings and caveats from the paper: The apparently early alphabetaT-cell count recovery about two months after transplant was reportedly dependent on only several hundred rapidly expanded clones derived from non-depleted graft cells. Over subsequent months, a decline in hyperexpanded clone frequencies was noted, and after one year, T-cell counts and TCRbeta diversity were mostly ascribed to newly produced T cells. In some patients, the high TCRbeta diversity seen at day 60 was put down to recipient T cells and intrathymic progenitors that had survived conditioning.

The meaning of the sample's treatment or condition label: allogeneic hematopoietic cell transplantation with graft depleted of TCRalphabeta T cells and CD19 B cells. The transplant recipients were children given TCRalphabeta/CD19-depleted allogeneic hematopoietic cell grafts. Libraries were prepared through PCR. Sequencing was carried out with an Illumina HiSeq 2500. TCR libraries were prepared with molecular barcoding, using unique molecular identifiers to normalize TCRbeta repertoire quantification. TCRdb reanalyzed the raw reads on its own, using fastp at Q25 for trimming and MiXCR for clone calling, and kept in-frame beta chains. Records with the same CDR3 protein are collapsed into one entry carrying the most frequent genes and DNA. A total of about a million distinct CDR3 sequences appear in this sample, less than 30% of them only once. The ten top clones hold roughly 31% of the sample. At the junction V is shortened by 2 bases and J by 8 bases, with 24 bases in between. Inclusive of the bounding cysteine and phenylalanine, the CDR3 is 17 residues long. The entry retains the CDR3 DNA only, 51 bases that are in frame from base 1. As encoded in the germline V gene, CDR1 is LGHNA while CDR2 is YNFKEQ.

Notes on this clonotype: The clone's antigen remains unknown. Base qualities were left out, and no much larger clone turns up one base away.

The chain couples TRBV4-2 to TRBJ1-2, with a weak D call of TRBD1 (6 bases match). The clonotype originates from a boy under two years old who had a stem cell transplant for SCID, so the T cells may come from the graft donor. The sample consisted of PBMCs, mostly from graft donor cells, taken 360 days after TCRalphabeta/CD19-depleted stem cell transplant. The CDR3 protein sequence reads: CASSQFAFVGAVEGYTF. The sequenced DNA: TGTGCCAGCAGCCAATTCGCTTTTGTGGGGGCGGTTGAAGGCTACACCTTC.